The 21 T cell receptor beta chains in this list originate from one sample, sequenced in a study of cytomegalovirus exposure and HLA in healthy donors. PCR involved 60 Vbeta and 13 Jbeta primers. The method was immunoSEQ multiplex PCR; TCRdb's version includes in-frame clones alone and lacks a portion of them. The sample has some 200,000 clones; approximately 79% are singletons. The sample taken for sequencing was PBMCs. These receptor sequences come from a man aged 35 to 55 in good health and CMV-seropositive.

The J gene is TRBJ2-7, the V gene TRBV9, with 10 nucleotides matching TRBD1. The germline V gene has CDR1 SGDLS and CDR2 YYNGEE. Losses at the gene ends were 0 bases for V and 3 bases for J; bases not matched to a gene: 3. CDR3 length: 15 amino acids. This chain's CDR3 is CASSVGGQGFYEQYF. CDR3 sequence (DNA): TGTGCCAGCAGCGTAGGGGGACAGGGGTTCTACGAGCAGTACTTC.

V usage is TRBV18 and J usage is TRBJ1-1, with a weak D call TRBD1 (6 bases). Germline V gene sequence: CDR1 KGHSH, CDR2 LQKENI. The CDR3 length is 16 residues. V lost 3 bases and J 1 base, leaving 15 bases between the germline ends. In DNA, the CDR3 is TGTGCCAGCTCACCCTCTTCGACAGGTTCGAACACTGAAGCTTTCTTT. Translated, it gives CASSPSSTGSNTEAFF.

This chain connects TRBV19 to TRBJ2-5, with 11 bases identical to TRBD1. The CDR3 covers 14 residues. J lost 4 bases, V lost 6 bases, and 4 bases had no gene match. Germline values: CDR1 LNHDA, CDR2 SQIVND (reference sequence). The CDR3 loop is CASSPGQGAETQYF. The CDR3 DNA is TGTGCCAGTAGCCCCGGACAGGGGGCAGAGACCCAGTACTTC.

The rearrangement joins TRBV7-2 to TRBJ2-6; D uncertain. V was cut by 1 base and J by 4 bases, with 8 bases left in between. Germline assignment: CDR1 SGHTA and CDR2 FQGNSA. The CDR3 is 15 amino acids. The CDR3 reads CASSLGGAGANVLTF. In DNA form, the CDR3 reads TGTGCCAGCAGCTTAGGCGGCGCAGGGGCCAACGTCCTGACTTTC.

The V call is TRBV5-1, the J call TRBJ2-1; 7 bases are shared with TRBD1. Trimming at V came to 4 bases and at J to 2 bases, leaving 9 bases not matched to a gene. This CDR3 comprises 16 residues. The germline gives CDR1 SGHRS, CDR2 YFSETQ. CDR3 amino acids: CASSPGQAVTYNEQFF. For the CDR3, the DNA is TGCGCCAGCAGCCCAGGACAGGCTGTAACCTACAATGAGCAGTTCTTC.

This clone was observed a single time. V usage is TRBV7-8 and J usage is TRBJ2-7; maybe TRBD2 (6 bases). CDR1 is SGHVS, CDR2 FQNEAQ, per germline. CDR3 length: 13 residues. V shed 5 bases and J shed 6 bases, with 14 bases lying between them. Here the CDR3 reads CASSGGAVAEQYF. CDR3 coding DNA: TGTGCCAGCAGCGGCGGGGCCGTGGCCGAGCAGTACTTC.

The gene calls are TRBV19 and TRBJ2-3, with D tentatively TRBD1 (5 bases). This CDR3 has 16 residues. Germline CDR1 LNHDA, CDR2 SQIVND (reference sequence). V lost 1 base to trimming and J lost 0 bases, with 11 bases between them. For the CDR3, the DNA is TGTGCCAGTAGTATAGGGGGCAGGAGTAGCACAGATACGCAGTATTTT. It yields the protein CASSIGGRSSTDTQYF. The complete variable domain, with remaining parts taken from reference TRBV19 and TRBJ2-3, reads DGGITQSPKYLFRKEGQNVTLSCEQNLNHDAMYWYRQDPGQGLRLIYYSQIVNDFQKGDIAEGYSVSREKKESFPLTVTSAQKNPTAFYLCASSIGGRSSTDTQYFGPGTRLTVL.

This rearrangement joins TRBV4-1 to TRBJ1-6; D is uncertain. The CDR3 covers 14 residues. V lost 2 bases, J lost 13 bases, and 15 bases lay in between. The germline CDR1 and CDR2 sequences are MGHRA and YSYEKL. CDR3 nucleotide sequence: TGCGCCAGCAGCCAACCCTGGTCCGGTATGCCCCTCCACTTT. Translated: CASSQPWSGMPLHF.

The chain recombines TRBV7-9 with TRBJ2-1; D unclear. Trimming cost V 1 base and J 12 bases, with 7 bases left between them. CDR3 length: 11 residues. Germline V CDR1 and CDR2: SEHNR, FQNEAQ (reference sequence). CDR3 nucleotides: TGTGCCAGCAGCTTAGAACTCCCGCAGTTCTTC. Amino acids: CASSLELPQFF.

V usage is TRBV28 and J usage is TRBJ1-4; TRBD1 aligns across 7 bases. Trimming cost V 5 bases and J 5 bases; bases outside gene matches: 5. This CDR3 has 14 residues. The germline V gene encodes CDR1 MDHEN and CDR2 SYDVKM. CDR3 in DNA: TGTGCCAGCAGTGTCGGGACAGTAAATGAAAAACTGTTTTTT. Translated, it gives CASSVGTVNEKLFF.

This rearrangement joins TRBV25-1 to TRBJ2-2; D may be TRBD2 (7 bases). The V end lost 0 bases, the J end lost 5 bases, and 10 bases lay between the germline ends. This CDR3 region has 15 residues. In germline, CDR1 is MGHDK, CDR2 SYGVNS. The CDR3 DNA reads TGTGCCAGCAGTGAATACAGGGGAGGGACCGGGGAGCTGTTTTTT. It specifies CASSEYRGGTGELFF.

The chain combines TRBV28 with TRBJ1-2; the match to TRBD1 covers 7 bases. Per the germline V gene, CDR1 is MDHEN and CDR2 is SYDVKM. V shed 10 bases and J 2 bases; nucleotides not matched to a gene: 7. The CDR3 covers 13 residues. CDR3: CATNPQGNYGYTF. The CDR3 DNA is TGTGCCACCAATCCACAGGGGAACTATGGCTACACCTTC.

V is TRBV10-1 and J is TRBJ2-2; no firm D call. The germline gives CDR1 WNHNN, CDR2 SYGVQD (reference sequence). V lost 4 bases, J lost 0 bases, and 6 bases lay in between. This CDR3 is built from 14 residues. The CDR3 spells CASSVTPNTGELFF. As DNA, the CDR3 is TGCGCCAGCAGTGTGACACCGAACACCGGGGAGCTGTTTTTT.

V is TRBV14 and J is TRBJ2-7; D is unclear. The CDR3 sequence is 13 residues long. Germline CDR1 is SGHDN and CDR2 is FVKESK. The V end was cut by 4 bases, the J end by 3 bases, with 10 bases between. CDR3 region: CASSRGDRYEQYF. CDR3 bases: TGTGCCAGCAGCCGAGGAGACCGCTACGAGCAGTACTTC.

The gene calls are TRBV29-1 and TRBJ2-6; 11 nucleotides align to TRBD2. CDR3 length: 17 amino acids. V lost 3 bases to trimming and J lost 0 bases; unmatched junction nucleotides: 4. Germline CDR1 is SQVTM and CDR2 is ANQGSEA. CDR3 in amino acids: CSVDVAGGPSGANVLTF. In DNA, the CDR3 is TGCAGCGTTGACGTAGCGGGGGGGCCCTCTGGGGCCAACGTCCTGACTTTC.

As concerns this clone: The junction departs from the called germline gene at one end, perhaps through a read error. The chain is built from TRBV7-2 and TRBJ1-3; no reliable D call. This CDR3 is built from 13 residues. The germline CDR1 and CDR2 sequences are SGHTA and FQGNSA. The CDR3 is CASSILPGNAIYF. CDR3 sequence (DNA): TGTGCCAGCAGTATTTTGCCAGGAAACGCCATATATTTT. The whole variable domain, remainder taken from reference TRBV7-2 and TRBJ1-3, is GAGVSQSPSNKVTEKGKDVELRCDPISGHTALYWYRQSLGQGLEFLIYFQGNSAPDKSGLPSDRFSAERTGGSVSTLTIQRTQQEDSAVYLCASSILPGNAIYFGEGSWLTVV.

This chain joins TRBV13 and TRBJ2-3, with 7 bases fitting TRBD1. The germline gives CDR1 PRHDT, CDR2 FYEKMQ (reference sequence). V shed 4 bases, J shed 0 bases, and the junction held 10 bases outside the gene matches. The CDR3 contains 17 residues. The CDR3 loop is CASSSGQASSSTDTQYF. CDR3 sequence (DNA): TGTGCCAGCAGCTCAGGACAGGCGTCCTCTAGCACAGATACGCAGTATTTT.

The genes are TRBV6-5 and TRBJ1-1; D is perhaps TRBD1 (5 bases). In germline, CDR1 is MNHEY, CDR2 SVGAGI. Trimming removed 7 bases at V and 6 bases at J, with 12 bases between. The CDR3 contains 12 residues. CDR3 loop: CASIGTGAEAFF. DNA of the CDR3: TGTGCCAGCATCGGCACGGGGGCTGAAGCTTTCTTT.

V usage is TRBV5-6 and J usage is TRBJ2-7, with TRBD1 matching 10 bases. This CDR3 is 14 amino acids long. J lost 2 bases, V lost 6 bases, and 5 bases had no gene match. Germline CDR1 SGHDT, CDR2 YYEEEE. The CDR3 protein is CASMRDRGTYEQYF. The DNA of the CDR3 is TGTGCCAGCATGCGGGACAGGGGAACCTACGAGCAGTACTTC.

This clone was observed a few times. The genes are TRBV5-4 and TRBJ1-1, with a weak D call TRBD1 (5 bases). Deletions cut 9 bases from V and 2 bases from J, with 14 bases between. The germline V gene has CDR1 SGHNT and CDR2 YYREEE (reference sequence). The CDR3 spans 13 residues. Here the CDR3 DNA reads TGTGCCACAACGTGGAGGGGAAACACTGAAGCTTTCTTT. It is translated as CATTWRGNTEAFF.

V and J are TRBV27 and TRBJ2-5, with D possibly TRBD2 on 7 matching bases. The J call may be incorrect, as the DNA end agrees better with TRBJ2-7. Germline V CDR1 and CDR2: MNHEY, SMNVEV (reference sequence). This CDR3 spans 14 amino acids. In nucleotides, the CDR3 is TGTGCCAGCAGCCTGGAGGGGGGGTCCTACGAGCAGTACTTC. This codes for CASSLEGGSYEQYF.